The rows below give T cell receptor beta chains drawn from one sample of a study of T-cell memory formation after mild COVID-19. TCRdb reprocessed the 5' RACE reads with MiXCR, giving one entry per CDR3 protein. The table shows just over 200,000 distinct CDR3 sequences, with just over 9.5% occurring only once. Sequenced sample: PBMCs or a T cell subset sorted from them (not recorded which). These receptors all stem from a man younger than 35 who had mild COVID-19 (a few samples of this study predate the infection). Cell type and time point are not known. Both conserved end residues are part of each CDR3. Fields, in order: clone size, V gene, D gene, J gene, CDR3 DNA, CDR3 protein. A D gene is named only where the DNA matches it firmly. Clone size, where shown, is once, few, many, or a class for clones that have expanded.

.	TRBV12-3/TRBV12-4	.	TRBJ2-2	TGTGCCAGCCGGCAGGGTGGTTCGAACACCGGGGAGCTGTTTTTT	CASRQGGSNTGELFF
many	TRBV5-1	.	TRBJ1-2	TGCGCCAGCGGGTCAGGGGATCGCAACTATGGCTACACCTTC	CASGSGDRNYGYTF
.	TRBV29-1	.	TRBJ2-5	TGCAGCGTTGTGTGGACTCACCAAGAGACCCAGTACTTC	CSVVWTHQETQYF
few	TRBV9	.	TRBJ2-5	TGTGCCAGCAGCGTAGGAACCCAGCCTGAGACCCAGTACTTC	CASSVGTQPETQYF
few	TRBV12-3/TRBV12-4	.	TRBJ2-7	TGTGCCAGCAGTCCGGGGGCCGAGAGCGCCTACGAGCAGTACTTC	CASSPGAESAYEQYF
few	TRBV12-3/TRBV12-4	.	TRBJ2-1	TGTGCCAGCAGTTTGGAAGCAGTTGAGCAGTTCTTC	CASSLEAVEQFF
few	TRBV10-3	TRBD1	TRBJ2-7	TGTGCCATCAGTGGGCACAAGGACAGGGGTTTAGTTCACGAGCAGTACTTC	CAISGHKDRGLVHEQYF
few	TRBV11-3	TRBD1	TRBJ2-5	TGTGCCAGCAGCTTACAGACAGGGTTCGGGACCCAGTACTTC	CASSLQTGFGTQYF
.	TRBV3-1	.	TRBJ1-6	TGTGCCAGCAGCCAACCACCGGGGAATTCACCCCTCCACTTT	CASSQPPGNSPLHF
many	TRBV6-6	TRBD2	TRBJ2-3	TGTGCCAGCAGCTCCGGGACTAGCGGGGTTCTTAGCACAGATACGCAGTATTTT	CASSSGTSGVLSTDTQYF
many	TRBV7-2	.	TRBJ2-2	TGTGCCAGCAGCTTACAGTCCGGGGGGAACACCGGGGAGCTGTTTTTT	CASSLQSGGNTGELFF
few	TRBV6-6	.	TRBJ1-2	TGTGCCAGCAGTTACCGGGTGACTAGGGTGGACGGCTACACCTTC	CASSYRVTRVDGYTF
few	TRBV7-3	.	TRBJ1-1	TGTGCCAGCAGCTTAACATGGGGCTTGAACACTGAAGCTTTCTTT	CASSLTWGLNTEAFF
few	TRBV5-4	TRBD2	TRBJ2-3	TGTGCCAGCAGCCGCACTAGCGGGGGGGCTTTTGGCACAGATACGCAGTATTTT	CASSRTSGGAFGTDTQYF
.	TRBV6-2/TRBV6-3	.	TRBJ2-3	TGTGCCAGCACCCCGGGCCCCGGCCCAGATACGCAGTATTTT	CASTPGPGPDTQYF
few	TRBV9	.	TRBJ1-1	TGTGCCAGCAGCGTAGGTAGGAACACTGAAGCTTTCTTT	CASSVGRNTEAFF
.	TRBV7-2	.	TRBJ2-3	TGTGCCAGCAGCTTGGTGGGACTTCGCACAGATACGCAGTATTTT	CASSLVGLRTDTQYF
few	TRBV30	.	TRBJ1-5	TGTGCCTGGAGCAAGGGGATAGCGGGCCAGCCCCAGCATTTT	CAWSKGIAGQPQHF
few	TRBV6-5	TRBD2	TRBJ2-5	TGTGCCAGCAGTTACTGGGGACTAGGAGAGACCCAGTACTTC	CASSYWGLGETQYF
few	TRBV12-3/TRBV12-4	TRBD1	TRBJ2-1	TGTGCCAGCAGTCGACAGGGGGCGAGCTCCTACAATGAGCAGTTCTTC	CASSRQGASSYNEQFF
.	TRBV29-1	.	TRBJ2-6	TGCAGCGTTCGCCTGGTGCACTCTGGGGCCAACGTCCTGACTTTC	CSVRLVHSGANVLTF
many	TRBV7-9	TRBD2	TRBJ2-5	TGTGCCAGCAGCTTAGCCCTAGCGGGGTCCCGGGGGACCCAGTACTTC	CASSLALAGSRGTQYF
few	TRBV20-1	.	TRBJ1-2	TGCAGTGCTAGAGATCTGAGAGGAGCCGACTATGGCTACACCTTC	CSARDLRGADYGYTF
few	TRBV2	.	TRBJ2-3	TGTGCCAGCAGTACCCAGGGAATAGATACGCAGTATTTT	CASSTQGIDTQYF
many	TRBV7-9	.	TRBJ1-3	TGTGCCAGCAGCTGGACAGCCTCTGGAAACACCATATATTTT	CASSWTASGNTIYF
many	TRBV7-2	.	TRBJ1-1	TGTGCCAGCAGCTTTTACGGAGGTACTGAAGCTTTCTTT	CASSFYGGTEAFF
few	TRBV21-1	.	TRBJ1-5	TGTGCCAGCAGCCCTCTCCGGGGCTATTGGAATAGCAATCAGCCCCAGCATTTT	CASSPLRGYWNSNQPQHF